Described below is a single T cell receptor beta chain sequence and its context. This sample is drawn from a study of cytomegalovirus exposure and HLA in healthy donors. The table came from immunoSEQ multiplex PCR; TCRdb's copy has only in-frame clones and leaves some out. In the table there are 250,000 to 300,000 clones, around 90% of which are singletons. The specimen sequenced was PBMCs. The TCR comes from a woman under 30 in good health and CMV-seronegative.

The CDR3 nucleotides are TGTGCCAGCAGCGAAAGCGGGGGGGTCTACAATGAGCAGTTCTTC. Its translation is CASSESGGVYNEQFF. The V and J genes are TRBV9 and TRBJ2-1; 10 nucleotides match TRBD2. The CDR3 covers 15 residues. The J segment lost 3 bases and the V segment lost 3 bases, leaving 3 bases of the junction unmatched. Germline CDR1 SGDLS, CDR2 YYNGEE.